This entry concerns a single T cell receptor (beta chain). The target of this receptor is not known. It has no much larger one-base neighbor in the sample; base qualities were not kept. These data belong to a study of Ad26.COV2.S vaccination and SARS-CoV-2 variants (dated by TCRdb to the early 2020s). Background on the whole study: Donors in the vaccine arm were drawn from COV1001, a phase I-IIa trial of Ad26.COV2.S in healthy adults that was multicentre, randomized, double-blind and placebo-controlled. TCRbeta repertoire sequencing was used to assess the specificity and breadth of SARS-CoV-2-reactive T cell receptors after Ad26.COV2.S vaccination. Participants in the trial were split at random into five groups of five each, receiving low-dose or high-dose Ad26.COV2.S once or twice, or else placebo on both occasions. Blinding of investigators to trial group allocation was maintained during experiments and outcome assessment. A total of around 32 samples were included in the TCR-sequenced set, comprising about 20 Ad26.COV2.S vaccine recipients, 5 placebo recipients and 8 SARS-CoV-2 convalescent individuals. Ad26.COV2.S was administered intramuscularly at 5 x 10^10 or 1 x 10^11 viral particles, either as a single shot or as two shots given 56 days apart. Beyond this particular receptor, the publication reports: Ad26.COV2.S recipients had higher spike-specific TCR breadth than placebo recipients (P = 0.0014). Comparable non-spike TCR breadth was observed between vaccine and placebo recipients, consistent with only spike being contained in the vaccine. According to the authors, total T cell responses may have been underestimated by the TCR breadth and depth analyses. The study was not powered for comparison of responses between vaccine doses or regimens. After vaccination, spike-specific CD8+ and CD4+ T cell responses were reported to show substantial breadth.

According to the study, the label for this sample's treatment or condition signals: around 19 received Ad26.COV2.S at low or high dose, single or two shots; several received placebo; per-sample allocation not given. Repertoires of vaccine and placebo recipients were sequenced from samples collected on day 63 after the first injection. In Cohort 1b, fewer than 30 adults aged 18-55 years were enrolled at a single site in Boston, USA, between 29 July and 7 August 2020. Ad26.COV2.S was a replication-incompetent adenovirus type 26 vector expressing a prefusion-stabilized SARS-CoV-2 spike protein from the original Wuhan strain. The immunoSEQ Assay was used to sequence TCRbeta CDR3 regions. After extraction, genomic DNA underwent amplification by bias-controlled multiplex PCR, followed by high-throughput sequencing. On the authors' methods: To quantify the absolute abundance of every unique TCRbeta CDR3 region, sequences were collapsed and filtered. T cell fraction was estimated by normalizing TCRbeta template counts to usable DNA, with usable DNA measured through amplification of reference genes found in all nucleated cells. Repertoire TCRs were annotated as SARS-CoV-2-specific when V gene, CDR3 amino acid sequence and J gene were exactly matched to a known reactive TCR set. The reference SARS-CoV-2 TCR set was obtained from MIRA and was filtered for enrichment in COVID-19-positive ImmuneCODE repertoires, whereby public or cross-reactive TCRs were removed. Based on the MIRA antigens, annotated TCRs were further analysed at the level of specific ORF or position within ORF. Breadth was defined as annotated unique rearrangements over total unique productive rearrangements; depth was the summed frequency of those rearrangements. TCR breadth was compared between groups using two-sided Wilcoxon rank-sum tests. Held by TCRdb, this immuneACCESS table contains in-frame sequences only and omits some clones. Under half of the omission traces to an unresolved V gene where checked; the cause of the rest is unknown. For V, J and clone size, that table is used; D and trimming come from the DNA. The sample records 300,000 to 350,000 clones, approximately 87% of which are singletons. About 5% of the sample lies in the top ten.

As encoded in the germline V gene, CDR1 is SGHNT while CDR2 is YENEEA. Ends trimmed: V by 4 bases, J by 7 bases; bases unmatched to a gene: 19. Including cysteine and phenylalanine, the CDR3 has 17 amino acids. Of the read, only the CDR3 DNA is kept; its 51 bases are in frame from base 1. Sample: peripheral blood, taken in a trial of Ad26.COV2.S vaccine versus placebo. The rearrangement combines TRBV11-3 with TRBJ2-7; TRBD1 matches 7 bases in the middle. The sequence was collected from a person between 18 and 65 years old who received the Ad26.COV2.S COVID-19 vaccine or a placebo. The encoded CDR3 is CASSSRQGTEPPWEQYF. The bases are TGTGCCAGCAGCTCTCGCCAGGGGACAGAGCCCCCTTGGGAGCAGTACTTC.